A selection of T cell receptor delta chains follows, all from one sample in a study of Vδ1+ human thymocytes. TCRdb applied CATT to the multiplex PCR reads for clone calling. In the table there are about 55,000 delta-chain clones, less than 20% of which are singletons. The sequenced material came from Vdelta1+ gamma-delta thymocytes from the thymus. Every receptor here comes from a boy in the first two years of life who had congenital heart surgery. The CDR3 runs from the conserved cysteine through the conserved F or W. Each record gives: J gene, D gene, V gene, clone size, CDR3 protein, CDR3 DNA. D genes are given only for firm matches. The listing skips clone size in some rows; elsewhere it reads once, few, many or a size class.

j_gene: TRDJ1; d_gene: .; v_gene: TRDV1; abundance: .; CDR3aa: CALGELPVSFCPGDKLIF; CDR3nt: TGTGCCCTTGGGGAACTACCCGTTTCTTTTTGCCCGGGCGATAAACTCATCTTT
j_gene: TRDJ1; d_gene: TRDD3; v_gene: TRDV1; abundance: .; CDR3aa: CALGVPPEDWGTMNTDKLIF; CDR3nt: TGTGCTCTTGGGGTCCCACCTGAGGACTGGGGGACTATGAACACCGATAAACTCATCTTT
j_gene: TRDJ1; d_gene: TRDD3; v_gene: TRDV1; abundance: .; CDR3aa: CALGEPGPGLGDTVTDKLIF; CDR3nt: TGTGCTCTTGGGGAACCCGGCCCGGGACTGGGGGATACTGTCACCGATAAACTCATCTTT
j_gene: TRDJ1; d_gene: TRDD3; v_gene: TRAV29/DV5; abundance: .; CDR3aa: CAASGPFFGYWGDLYTDKLIF; CDR3nt: TGTGCAGCAAGCGGACCCTTCTTCGGGTACTGGGGGGACTTGTACACCGATAAACTCATCTTT
j_gene: TRDJ1; d_gene: TRDD2; v_gene: TRDV1; abundance: .; CDR3aa: CALGEAPVPTSGPEGGTDKLIF; CDR3nt: TGTGCTCTTGGGGAAGCCCCCGTTCCTACAAGTGGACCCGAGGGGGGCACCGATAAACTCATCTTT
j_gene: TRDJ1; d_gene: .; v_gene: TRDV1; abundance: .; CDR3aa: CALGASPGGEDKLIF; CDR3nt: TGTGCTCTTGGGGCTTCCCCCGGGGGAGAGGATAAACTCATCTTT
j_gene: TRDJ1; d_gene: TRDD3; v_gene: TRDV1; abundance: .; CDR3aa: CALGELRVVSPVWGTHKLIF; CDR3nt: TGTGCTCTTGGGGAGCTAAGAGTGGTCTCTCCCGTCTGGGGGACCCATAAACTCATCTTT
j_gene: TRDJ1; d_gene: .; v_gene: TRDV1; abundance: .; CDR3aa: CALGEFRGELIF; CDR3nt: TGTGCTCTTGGGGAATTCCGCGGGGAACTCATCTTT
j_gene: TRDJ1; d_gene: TRDD3; v_gene: TRDV2; abundance: .; CDR3aa: CACDASKGGYFVYTDKLIF; CDR3nt: TGTGCCTGTGACGCCTCTAAAGGGGGATACTTCGTGTACACCGATAAACTCATCTTT
j_gene: TRDJ1; d_gene: .; v_gene: TRDV1; abundance: .; CDR3aa: CALGEFHETSKLIF; CDR3nt: TGTGCTCTTGGGGAGTTCCACGAGACTTCTAAACTCATCTTT
j_gene: TRDJ1; d_gene: .; v_gene: TRDV1; abundance: .; CDR3aa: CALGEETPLSPVEVDKLIF; CDR3nt: TGTGCTCTTGGGGAAGAGACTCCCTTGTCCCCTGTTGAGGTCGATAAACTCATCTTT
j_gene: TRDJ1; d_gene: .; v_gene: TRDV1; abundance: few; CDR3aa: CALGIGGGRTDKLIF; CDR3nt: TGTGCTCTTGGGATTGGTGGAGGGCGCACCGATAAACTCATCTTT
j_gene: TRDJ1; d_gene: .; v_gene: TRDV1; abundance: few; CDR3aa: CALGETFPYDKLIF; CDR3nt: TGTGCTCTTGGGGAGACTTTCCCGTACGATAAACTCATCTTT
j_gene: TRDJ1; d_gene: .; v_gene: TRDV1; abundance: few; CDR3aa: CALGELAFHLSYTDKLIF; CDR3nt: TGTGCTCTTGGGGAACTAGCCTTCCACTTATCGTACACCGATAAACTCATCTTT
j_gene: TRDJ1; d_gene: TRDD3; v_gene: TRDV1; abundance: .; CDR3aa: CALGELSRPSFGGYAGWYTDKLIF; CDR3nt: TGTGCTCTTGGGGAACTTAGCCGTCCTTCCTTTGGGGGATACGCAGGGTGGTACACCGATAAACTCATCTTT
j_gene: TRDJ1; d_gene: TRDD3; v_gene: TRDV1; abundance: .; CDR3aa: CALGAGGYADKLIF; CDR3nt: TGTGCTCTTGGTGCTGGGGGATACGCCGATAAACTCATCTTT
j_gene: TRDJ1; d_gene: .; v_gene: TRDV3; abundance: few; CDR3aa: CAWKMVVLLGRPGLIF; CDR3nt: TGTGCCTGGAAGATGGTTGTTTTACTGGGCCGCCCGGGACTCATCTTT
j_gene: TRDJ1; d_gene: TRDD3; v_gene: TRDV1; abundance: .; CDR3aa: CALGEPPVLGETSYTDKLIF; CDR3nt: TGTGCTCTTGGGGAACCCCCCGTACTGGGGGAAACTTCGTACACCGATAAACTCATCTTT
j_gene: TRDJ1; d_gene: TRDD3; v_gene: TRDV1; abundance: .; CDR3aa: CALGEPWVWGIDTDKLIF; CDR3nt: TGTGCTCTTGGGGAACCTTGGGTATGGGGGATCGATACCGATAAACTCATCTTT
j_gene: TRDJ1; d_gene: .; v_gene: TRDV1; abundance: few; CDR3aa: CALGEPQPSPIIGDKLIF; CDR3nt: TGTGCTCTTGGGGAACCACAGCCTTCCCCAATAATCGGCGATAAACTCATCTTT
j_gene: TRDJ1; d_gene: TRDD3; v_gene: TRAV29/DV5; abundance: few; CDR3aa: CAAIPPVLGDTLKLIF; CDR3nt: TGTGCAGCAATTCCCCCCGTACTGGGGGACACCCTTAAACTCATCTTT
j_gene: TRDJ1; d_gene: TRDD3; v_gene: TRDV1; abundance: .; CDR3aa: CALGELSTIAGGYGYTDKLIF; CDR3nt: TGTGCTCTTGGGGAACTTTCTACGATAGCTGGGGGATACGGGTACACCGATAAACTCATCTTT
j_gene: TRDJ2; d_gene: TRDD3; v_gene: TRDV1; abundance: few; CDR3aa: CALGVLRGSFTGDPSALTAQLFF; CDR3nt: TGTGCTCTTGGGGTACTAAGAGGTTCGTTTACTGGGGACCCTAGCGCTTTGACAGCACAACTCTTCTTT
j_gene: TRDJ1; d_gene: TRDD3; v_gene: TRDV1; abundance: few; CDR3aa: CALGPAVQTFPHWGMDTDKLIF; CDR3nt: TGTGCTCTTGGGCCGGCCGTTCAGACCTTCCCACACTGGGGGATGGACACCGATAAACTCATCTTT
j_gene: TRDJ1; d_gene: TRDD3; v_gene: TRDV1; abundance: once; CDR3aa: CALGEWHSVHTGGCDTDKLIF; CDR3nt: TGTGCTCTTGGGGAATGGCATTCCGTACATACTGGGGGATGTGACACCGATAAACTCATCTTT
j_gene: TRDJ1; d_gene: .; v_gene: TRDV1; abundance: .; CDR3aa: CALNPPTTDKLIF; CDR3nt: TGTGCTCTAAACCCCCCTACCACCGATAAACTCATCTTT
j_gene: TRDJ1; d_gene: TRDD3; v_gene: TRDV1; abundance: .; CDR3aa: CALGELSKKSWGIRSRTDKLIF; CDR3nt: TGTGCTCTTGGGGAACTTTCCAAAAAGAGTTGGGGGATACGCTCCCGCACCGATAAACTCATCTTT
j_gene: TRDJ1; d_gene: .; v_gene: TRDV1; abundance: few; CDR3aa: CALGLSTRTDKLIF; CDR3nt: TGTGCTCTTGGGCTATCTACTAGAACCGATAAACTCATCTTT
j_gene: TRDJ1; d_gene: TRDD3; v_gene: TRDV1; abundance: few; CDR3aa: CALGDLFLFPSTGGYDTDKLIF; CDR3nt: TGTGCTCTTGGGGATCTGTTCCTATTCCCGAGTACTGGGGGATACGACACCGATAAACTCATCTTT
j_gene: TRDJ1; d_gene: TRDD3; v_gene: TRDV1; abundance: .; CDR3aa: CALGEFPGTTGGRYTDKLIF; CDR3nt: TGTGCTCTTGGGGAGTTTCCTGGAACTACTGGGGGTCGGTACACCGATAAACTCATCTTT
j_gene: TRDJ2; d_gene: TRDD3; v_gene: TRDV3; abundance: medium-sized; CDR3aa: CASLIVLGGSTAQLFF; CDR3nt: TGTGCCTCACTTATTGTACTGGGGGGCTCGACAGCACAACTCTTCTTT
j_gene: TRDJ1; d_gene: .; v_gene: TRDV1; abundance: .; CDR3aa: CALAYWPSYPWGIKTDKLIF; CDR3nt: TGTGCTCTTGCGTACTGGCCTTCCTACCCCTGGGGGATAAAGACCGATAAACTCATCTTT
j_gene: TRDJ1; d_gene: .; v_gene: TRDV2; abundance: .; CDR3aa: CACDTLPTTPLGVKYTDKLIF; CDR3nt: TGTGCCTGTGACACCCTTCCCACTACGCCCTTGGGGGTTAAGTACACCGATAAACTCATCTTT
j_gene: TRDJ1; d_gene: TRDD3; v_gene: TRDV1; abundance: .; CDR3aa: CALGEWSLNWGIRGPDKLIF; CDR3nt: TGTGCTCTTGGGGAATGGTCTCTAAACTGGGGGATAAGGGGGCCCGATAAACTCATCTTT
j_gene: TRDJ1; d_gene: TRDD3; v_gene: TRDV2; abundance: many; CDR3aa: CACDTSGGYLTDKLIF; CDR3nt: TGTGCCTGTGACACCAGTGGGGGATACCTCACCGATAAACTCATCTTT